The rows below give T cell receptor beta chains drawn from one sample of a study of long-term antiretroviral therapy in people with HIV. Profiling relied on immunoSEQ multiplex PCR, and the TCRdb table lists in-frame clones only, not all of them. This sample has about 38,000 clones, with 80% to 85% found just once. The input for sequencing was unsorted PBMCs, taken 1.5 years after starting antiretroviral therapy. Every receptor here comes from a young man with HIV. The CDR3 runs from the conserved cysteine through the conserved F or W. A D gene is named only where the DNA matches it firmly. Size tells how often a clone was seen (once, few, many) or the class of an expanded clone, and some rows leave it out.

J: TRBJ2-1
V: TRBV5-1
size: -
length: 15
D: TRBD2
CDR3: CASRQTSGSYNEQFF
DNA: TGCGCCAGCAGACAAACTAGCGGGAGCTACAATGAGCAGTTCTTC

J: TRBJ1-2
V: TRBV7-2
size: once
length: 13
D: -
CDR3: CASSFAASYGYTF
DNA: TGTGCCAGCAGCTTTGCAGCGAGCTATGGCTACACCTTC

J: TRBJ2-1
V: TRBV27
size: -
length: 15
D: TRBD1
CDR3: CASSFSGQRYNEQFF
DNA: TGTGCCAGCAGTTTCTCGGGACAGCGGTACAATGAGCAGTTCTTC

J: TRBJ2-1
V: TRBV5-4
size: few
length: 15
D: TRBD2
CDR3: CASSFRLAGDNEQFF
DNA: TGTGCCAGCAGCTTCCGACTAGCGGGGGACAATGAGCAGTTCTTC

J: TRBJ2-7
V: TRBV30
size: once
length: 15
D: -
CDR3: CAWNAGGTPSYEQYF
DNA: TGTGCCTGGAACGCCGGGGGCACCCCCTCCTACGAGCAGTACTTC

J: TRBJ2-2
V: TRBV5-3
size: few
length: 15
D: -
CDR3: CARSQTGANTGELFF
DNA: TGTGCCAGAAGCCAGACGGGGGCGAACACCGGGGAGCTGTTTTTT

J: TRBJ2-6
V: TRBV5-6
size: -
length: 13
D: -
CDR3: CASSLVGANVLTF
DNA: TGTGCCAGCAGCTTGGTCGGGGCCAACGTCCTGACTTTC

J: TRBJ1-1
V: TRBV7-2
size: -
length: 14
D: -
CDR3: CASSPEPANTEAFF
DNA: TGTGCCAGCAGCCCAGAGCCGGCGAACACTGAAGCTTTCTTT

J: TRBJ1-3
V: TRBV28
size: -
length: 15
D: TRBD1
CDR3: CASKTGQGIGNTIYF
DNA: TGTGCCAGCAAAACGGGACAGGGCATAGGAAACACCATATATTTT

J: TRBJ2-1
V: TRBV27
size: -
length: 15
D: -
CDR3: CASSFSVAASYEQFF
DNA: TGTGCCAGCAGTTTCTCCGTTGCTGCCTCGTATGAGCAGTTCTTC

J: TRBJ1-2
V: TRBV28
size: few
length: 13
D: -
CDR3: CASSSLDGYGYTF
DNA: TGTGCCAGCAGTTCCTTGGACGGCTATGGCTACACCTTC

J: TRBJ2-7
V: TRBV12-5
size: -
length: 17
D: TRBD2
CDR3: CASGAGLADDLSGEQYF
DNA: TGTGCTAGTGGTGCGGGACTAGCGGACGACCTCTCCGGCGAGCAGTACTTC

J: TRBJ2-2
V: TRBV7-9
size: -
length: 18
D: TRBD1
CDR3: CASSLGIPGQGNTGELFF
DNA: TGTGCCAGCAGCTTAGGCATCCCGGGACAGGGAAACACCGGGGAGCTGTTTTTT

J: TRBJ1-2
V: TRBV27
size: -
length: 14
D: -
CDR3: CASSPLAGDYGYTF
DNA: TGTGCCAGCAGTCCGTTGGCAGGGGACTATGGCTACACCTTC

J: TRBJ2-3
V: TRBV30
size: -
length: 11
D: -
CDR3: CAWRDSDTQYF
DNA: TGTGCCTGGAGGGATTCCGATACGCAGTATTTT

J: TRBJ2-7
V: TRBV6-1
size: -
length: 15
D: -
CDR3: CASSGVGAASYEQYF
DNA: TGTGCCAGCAGTGGGGTTGGGGCGGCCTCCTACGAGCAGTACTTC

J: TRBJ1-5
V: TRBV5-1
size: -
length: 15
D: -
CDR3: CASSLSGGSNQPQHF
DNA: TGCGCCAGCAGCTTGTCGGGGGGCAGCAATCAGCCCCAGCATTTT

J: TRBJ2-3
V: TRBV18
size: -
length: 14
D: -
CDR3: CASSPVDRTDTQYF
DNA: TGTGCCAGCTCACCCGTCGACCGCACAGATACGCAGTATTTT

J: TRBJ2-3
V: TRBV5-1
size: once
length: 17
D: -
CDR3: CASSLGLDSGFTDTQYF
DNA: TGCGCCAGCAGCTTGGGTTTGGATAGCGGTTTCACAGATACGCAGTATTTT

J: TRBJ2-1
V: TRBV11-2
size: -
length: 15
D: TRBD1
CDR3: CASSRGDRDNNEQFF
DNA: TGTGCCAGCAGCAGGGGGGACAGGGACAACAATGAGCAGTTCTTC

J: TRBJ2-1
V: TRBV19
size: -
length: 15
D: TRBD2
CDR3: CASSIAGGLYNEQFF
DNA: TGTGCCAGTAGTATAGCGGGAGGGCTCTACAATGAGCAGTTCTTC

J: TRBJ1-1
V: TRBV9
size: -
length: 14
D: -
CDR3: CASSTQPGNTEAFF
DNA: TGTGCCAGCAGTACCCAACCTGGTAACACTGAAGCTTTCTTT

J: TRBJ1-1
V: TRBV18
size: -
length: 15
D: TRBD1
CDR3: CASSSTGQGYTEAFF
DNA: TGTGCCAGCTCATCTACGGGACAGGGCTACACTGAAGCTTTCTTT

J: TRBJ2-7
V: TRBV10-3
size: -
length: 15
D: TRBD2
CDR3: CAISDLTSGYYEQYF
DNA: TGTGCCATCAGTGACTTGACTAGCGGTTACTACGAGCAGTACTTC

J: TRBJ2-6
V: TRBV10-2
size: -
length: 18
D: TRBD1
CDR3: CASSAPQGPRSGANVLTF
DNA: TGCGCCAGCAGTGCTCCACAGGGGCCCCGCTCTGGGGCCAACGTCCTGACTTTC

J: TRBJ2-7
V: TRBV4-1
size: -
length: 14
D: TRBD2
CDR3: CASSQHPGGNEQYF
DNA: TGCGCCAGCAGCCAGCACCCCGGGGGGAACGAGCAGTACTTC

J: TRBJ2-7
V: TRBV6-1
size: -
length: 15
D: -
CDR3: CASSARTGSSYEQYF
DNA: TGTGCCAGCAGTGCTAGGACGGGGAGCTCCTACGAGCAGTACTTC

J: TRBJ2-1
V: TRBV5-1
size: -
length: 15
D: -
CDR3: CASSFHSKRNNEQFF
DNA: TGCGCCAGCAGCTTTCACAGCAAAAGAAACAATGAGCAGTTCTTC

J: TRBJ1-5
V: TRBV7-2
size: few
length: 14
D: -
CDR3: CASSPGRSNQPQHF
DNA: TGTGCCAGCAGCCCCGGGCGGAGCAATCAGCCCCAGCATTTT

J: TRBJ2-5
V: TRBV5-1
size: -
length: 13
D: TRBD1
CDR3: CASSKGQQETQYF
DNA: TGCGCCAGCAGCAAGGGACAGCAAGAGACCCAGTACTTC

J: TRBJ2-7
V: TRBV7-9
size: -
length: 18
D: -
CDR3: CASSPRRGLGVTSYEQYF
DNA: TGTGCCAGCAGCCCCCGTCGGGGGCTCGGGGTGACTTCCTACGAGCAGTACTTC

J: TRBJ2-7
V: TRBV7-9
size: -
length: 13
D: TRBD1
CDR3: CASSWGQIYEQYF
DNA: TGTGCCAGCAGCTGGGGACAGATATACGAGCAGTACTTC

J: TRBJ1-1
V: TRBV13
size: -
length: 13
D: -
CDR3: CASSSSLHTEAFF
DNA: TGTGCCAGCAGCTCCTCCTTACACACTGAAGCTTTCTTT

J: TRBJ2-6
V: TRBV4-3
size: -
length: 18
D: -
CDR3: CASSQILQGLVGANVLTF
DNA: TGCGCCAGCAGCCAAATCTTACAGGGCCTAGTTGGGGCCAACGTCCTGACTTTC

J: TRBJ2-2
V: TRBV5-5
size: -
length: 12
D: -
CDR3: CASSGGPGELFF
DNA: TGTGCCAGCAGCGGCGGCCCCGGGGAGCTGTTTTTT

J: TRBJ2-1
V: TRBV7-9
size: -
length: 12
D: -
CDR3: CASSFGGGEQFF
DNA: TGTGCCAGCAGCTTTGGGGGAGGTGAGCAGTTCTTC

J: TRBJ1-1
V: TRBV6-5
size: -
length: 14
D: -
CDR3: CASSYSQQGNSAFF
DNA: TGTGCCAGCAGTTACTCGCAGCAGGGTAATTCGGCTTTCTTT

J: TRBJ1-2
V: TRBV27
size: -
length: 15
D: -
CDR3: CASSLGARTNYGYTF
DNA: TGTGCCAGCAGTTTAGGGGCCAGGACTAACTATGGCTACACCTTC

J: TRBJ2-4
V: TRBV5-6
size: -
length: 17
D: -
CDR3: CASSAAPGRIAKNIQYF
DNA: TGTGCCAGCAGCGCCGCCCCGGGACGGATAGCCAAAAACATTCAGTACTTC

J: TRBJ2-2
V: TRBV5-1
size: -
length: 15
D: TRBD2
CDR3: CASSYLAGGTGELFF
DNA: TGCGCCAGCAGCTATCTAGCGGGAGGTACCGGGGAGCTGTTTTTT

J: TRBJ2-1
V: TRBV5-1
size: -
length: 12
D: TRBD1
CDR3: CASTETGVEQFF
DNA: TGCGCCAGCACAGAGACAGGGGTTGAGCAGTTCTTC

J: TRBJ2-1
V: TRBV6-4
size: -
length: 14
D: -
CDR3: CASSDSGHSNEQFF
DNA: TGTGCCAGCAGTGACTCCGGTCACAGCAATGAGCAGTTCTTC

J: TRBJ1-5
V: TRBV28
size: once
length: 12
D: -
CDR3: CASSSDHQPQHF
DNA: TGTGCCAGCAGTTCAGATCATCAGCCCCAGCATTTT

J: TRBJ2-3
V: TRBV7-2
size: -
length: 16
D: TRBD2
CDR3: CASSLGGGRATDTQYF
DNA: TGTGCCAGCAGCTTAGGGGGCGGGAGGGCCACAGATACGCAGTATTTT

J: TRBJ2-1
V: TRBV5-8
size: -
length: 10
D: -
CDR3: CASSYNEQFF
DNA: TGTGCCAGCAGTTATAATGAGCAGTTCTTC

J: TRBJ1-5
V: TRBV25-1
size: -
length: 15
D: -
CDR3: CASSGWDESNQPQHF
DNA: TGTGCCAGCAGTGGCTGGGACGAAAGCAATCAGCCCCAGCATTTT

J: TRBJ1-1
V: TRBV28
size: -
length: 15
D: TRBD1
CDR3: CASSLRTGVGTEAFF
DNA: TGTGCCAGCAGTTTACGGACAGGGGTCGGCACTGAAGCTTTCTTT

J: TRBJ2-7
V: TRBV29-1
size: -
length: 12
D: -
CDR3: CSATDGIYEQYF
DNA: TGCAGCGCTACGGACGGAATCTACGAGCAGTACTTC

J: TRBJ1-1
V: TRBV28
size: -
length: 14
D: TRBD1
CDR3: CASSTGAIGAEAFF
DNA: TGTGCCAGCAGTACAGGGGCGATAGGGGCTGAAGCTTTCTTT

J: TRBJ2-2
V: TRBV28
size: -
length: 13
D: -
CDR3: CASGTRNTGELFF
DNA: TGTGCCAGCGGGACACGGAACACCGGGGAGCTGTTTTTT

J: TRBJ2-1
V: TRBV27
size: -
length: 12
D: -
CDR3: CASSGSLNEQFF
DNA: TGTGCCAGCAGTGGGTCTCTAAATGAGCAGTTCTTC

J: TRBJ1-2
V: TRBV19
size: few
length: 13
D: TRBD1
CDR3: CASKAGGYYGYTF
DNA: TGTGCCAGTAAGGCAGGGGGCTACTATGGCTACACCTTC

J: TRBJ2-1
V: TRBV9
size: -
length: 15
D: TRBD2
CDR3: CASSVASGSGNEQFF
DNA: TGTGCCAGCAGCGTAGCTAGCGGGAGCGGTAATGAGCAGTTCTTC

J: TRBJ2-1
V: TRBV5-4
size: once
length: 12
D: -
CDR3: CASSFGSAEQFF
DNA: TGTGCCAGCAGCTTTGGCTCGGCAGAGCAGTTCTTC

J: TRBJ2-1
V: TRBV7-9
size: -
length: 15
D: TRBD2
CDR3: CASSLSGGLSNEQFF
DNA: TGTGCCAGCAGCTTATCGGGAGGGCTAAGCAATGAGCAGTTCTTC